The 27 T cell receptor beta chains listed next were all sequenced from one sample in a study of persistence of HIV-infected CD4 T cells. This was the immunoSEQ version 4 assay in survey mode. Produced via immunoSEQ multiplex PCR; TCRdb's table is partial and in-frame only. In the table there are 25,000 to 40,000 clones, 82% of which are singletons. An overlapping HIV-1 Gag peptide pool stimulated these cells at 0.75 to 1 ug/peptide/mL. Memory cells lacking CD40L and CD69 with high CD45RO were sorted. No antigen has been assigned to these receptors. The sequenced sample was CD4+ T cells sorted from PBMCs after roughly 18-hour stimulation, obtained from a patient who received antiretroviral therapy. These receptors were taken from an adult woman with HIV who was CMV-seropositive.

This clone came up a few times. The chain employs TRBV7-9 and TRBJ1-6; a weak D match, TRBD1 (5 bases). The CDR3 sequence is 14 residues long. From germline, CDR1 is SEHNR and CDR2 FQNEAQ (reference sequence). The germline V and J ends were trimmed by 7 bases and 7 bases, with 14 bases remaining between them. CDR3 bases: TGTGCCAGCACCAGGGAGTCCTCGAATTCACCCCTCCACTTT. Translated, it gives CASTRESSNSPLHF.

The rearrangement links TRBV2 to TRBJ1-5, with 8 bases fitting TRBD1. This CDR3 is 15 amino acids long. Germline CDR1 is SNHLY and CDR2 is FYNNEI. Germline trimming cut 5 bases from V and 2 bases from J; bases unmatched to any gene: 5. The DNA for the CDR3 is TGTGCCAGCAGTTCCAGGGGGCTTGGCAATCAGCCCCAGCATTTT. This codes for CASSSRGLGNQPQHF.

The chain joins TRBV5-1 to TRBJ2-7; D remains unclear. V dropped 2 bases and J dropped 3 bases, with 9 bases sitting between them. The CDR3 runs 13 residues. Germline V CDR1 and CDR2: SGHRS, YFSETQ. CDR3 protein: CASSFWTGYEQYF. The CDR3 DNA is TGCGCCAGCAGCTTCTGGACGGGCTACGAGCAGTACTTC.

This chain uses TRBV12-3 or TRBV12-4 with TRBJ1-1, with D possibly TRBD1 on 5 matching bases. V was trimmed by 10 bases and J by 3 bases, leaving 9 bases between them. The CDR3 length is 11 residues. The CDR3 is CATRQYTEAFF. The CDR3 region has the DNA TGTGCCACAAGACAGTACACTGAAGCTTTCTTT.

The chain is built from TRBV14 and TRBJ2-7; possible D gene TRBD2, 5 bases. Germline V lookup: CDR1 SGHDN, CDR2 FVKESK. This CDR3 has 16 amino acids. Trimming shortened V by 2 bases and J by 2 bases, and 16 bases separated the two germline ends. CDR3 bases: TGTGCCAGCAGCCAAAAAAAGGAGGACGGACCCTACGAGCAGTACTTC. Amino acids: CASSQKKEDGPYEQYF.

CDR3 DNA: TGTGCCAGCAGCGTAGGCGGCGCTGGGGCCAACGTCCTGACTTTC. Protein product: CASSVGGAGANVLTF. This chain links TRBV9 with TRBJ2-6, with D uncertain. V shed 0 bases and J shed 2 bases, with 6 bases lying between them. This CDR3 has 15 amino acids. CDR1 SGDLS and CDR2 YYNGEE come from the germline V gene.

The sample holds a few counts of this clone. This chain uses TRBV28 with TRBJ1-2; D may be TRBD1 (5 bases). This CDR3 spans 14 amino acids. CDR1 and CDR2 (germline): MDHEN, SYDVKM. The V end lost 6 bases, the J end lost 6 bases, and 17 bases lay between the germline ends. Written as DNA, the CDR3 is TGTGCCAGCAGCAGCGGGGGGGGTAAGGATGGCTACACCTTC. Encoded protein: CASSSGGGKDGYTF.

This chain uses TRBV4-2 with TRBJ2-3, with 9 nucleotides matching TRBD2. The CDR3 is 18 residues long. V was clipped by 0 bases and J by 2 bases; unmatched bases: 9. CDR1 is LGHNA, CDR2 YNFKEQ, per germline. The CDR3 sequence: CASSQDFPTSGPTDTQYF. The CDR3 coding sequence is TGTGCCAGCAGCCAAGATTTCCCGACTAGCGGACCCACAGATACGCAGTATTTT.

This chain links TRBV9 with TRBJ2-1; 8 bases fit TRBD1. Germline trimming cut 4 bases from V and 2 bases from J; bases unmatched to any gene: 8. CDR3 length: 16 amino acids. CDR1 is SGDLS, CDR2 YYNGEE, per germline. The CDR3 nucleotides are TGTGCCAGCAGCCCTCGGGACAGGCTAACCTACAATGAGCAGTTCTTC. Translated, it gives CASSPRDRLTYNEQFF.

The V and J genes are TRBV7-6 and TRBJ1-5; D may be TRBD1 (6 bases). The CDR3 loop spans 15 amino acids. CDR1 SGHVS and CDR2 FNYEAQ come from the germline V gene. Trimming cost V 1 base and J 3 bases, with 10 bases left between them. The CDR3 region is CASSLVSGDNQPQHF. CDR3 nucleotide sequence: TGTGCCAGCAGCTTAGTGTCAGGGGACAATCAGCCCCAGCATTTT.

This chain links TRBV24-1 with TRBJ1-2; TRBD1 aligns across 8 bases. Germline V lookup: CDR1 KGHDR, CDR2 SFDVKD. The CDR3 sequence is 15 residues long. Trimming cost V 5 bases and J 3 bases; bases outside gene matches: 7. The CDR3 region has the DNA TGTGCCACCAGTGTCCGACAGGGGTCTGACTATGGCTACACCTTC. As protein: CATSVRQGSDYGYTF.

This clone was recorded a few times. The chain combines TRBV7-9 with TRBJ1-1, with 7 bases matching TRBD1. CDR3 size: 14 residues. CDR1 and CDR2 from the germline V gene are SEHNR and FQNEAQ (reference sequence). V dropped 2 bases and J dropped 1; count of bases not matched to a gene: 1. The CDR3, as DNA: TGTGCCAGCAGCTTAAGACAGGGGAACACTGAAGCTTTCTTT. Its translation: CASSLRQGNTEAFF.

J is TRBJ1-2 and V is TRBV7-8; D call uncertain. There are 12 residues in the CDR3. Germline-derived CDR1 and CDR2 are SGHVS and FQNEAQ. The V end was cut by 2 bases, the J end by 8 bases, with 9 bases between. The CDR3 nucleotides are TGTGCCAGCAGCTTAACGGGCACAGGCTACACCTTC. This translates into CASSLTGTGYTF. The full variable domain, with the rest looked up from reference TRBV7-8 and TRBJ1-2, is GAGVSQSPRYKVAKRGQDVALRCDPISGHVSLFWYQQALGQGPEFLTYFQNEAQLDKSGLPSDRFFAERPEGSVSTLKIQRTQQEDSAVYLCASSLTGTGYTFGSGTRLTVV.

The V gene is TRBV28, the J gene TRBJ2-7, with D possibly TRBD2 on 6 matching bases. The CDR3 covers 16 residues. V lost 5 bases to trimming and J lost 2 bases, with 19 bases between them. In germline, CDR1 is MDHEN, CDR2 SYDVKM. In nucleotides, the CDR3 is TGTGCCAGCAGTCCCCCCCGCGGGAATGGGCCCTACGAGCAGTACTTC. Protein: CASSPPRGNGPYEQYF.

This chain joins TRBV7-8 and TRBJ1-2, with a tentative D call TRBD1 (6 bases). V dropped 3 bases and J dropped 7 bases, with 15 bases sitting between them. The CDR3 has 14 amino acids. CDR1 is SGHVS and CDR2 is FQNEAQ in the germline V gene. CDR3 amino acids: CASSLETGRGGYTF. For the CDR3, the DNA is TGTGCCAGCAGCTTGGAAACAGGGCGAGGTGGCTACACCTTC. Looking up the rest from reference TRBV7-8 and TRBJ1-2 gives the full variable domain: GAGVSQSPRYKVAKRGQDVALRCDPISGHVSLFWYQQALGQGPEFLTYFQNEAQLDKSGLPSDRFFAERPEGSVSTLKIQRTQQEDSAVYLCASSLETGRGGYTFGSGTRLTVV.

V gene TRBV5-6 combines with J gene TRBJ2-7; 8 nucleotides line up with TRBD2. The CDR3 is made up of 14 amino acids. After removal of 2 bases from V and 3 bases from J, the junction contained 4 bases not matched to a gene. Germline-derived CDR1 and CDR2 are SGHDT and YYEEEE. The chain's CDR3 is CASSFSGTSYEQYF. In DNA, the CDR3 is TGTGCCAGCAGCTTTTCCGGGACTAGCTACGAGCAGTACTTC.

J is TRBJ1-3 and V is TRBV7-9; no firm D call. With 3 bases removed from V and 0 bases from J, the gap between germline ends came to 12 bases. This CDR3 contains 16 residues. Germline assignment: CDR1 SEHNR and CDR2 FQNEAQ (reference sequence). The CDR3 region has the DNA TGTGCCAGCAGCTTTGAGAACAAGGGCTCTGGAAACACCATATATTTT. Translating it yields CASSFENKGSGNTIYF.

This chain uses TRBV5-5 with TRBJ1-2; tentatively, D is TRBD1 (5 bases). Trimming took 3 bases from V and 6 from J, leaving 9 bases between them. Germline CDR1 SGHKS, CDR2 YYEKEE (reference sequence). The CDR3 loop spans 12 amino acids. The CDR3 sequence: CASSWQGNGYTF. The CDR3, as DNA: TGTGCCAGCAGCTGGCAGGGAAATGGCTACACCTTC.

The CDR3: CAWGQRSIRGYTF. CDR3 coding DNA: TGTGCCTGGGGTCAAAGGAGTATTAGAGGCTACACCTTC. This sequence joins TRBV30 and TRBJ1-2, with no clear D. CDR1 is GTSNPN and CDR2 is SVGIG in the germline V gene (reference sequence). Between the trimmed V and J ends, which lost 5 bases and 8 bases, there was a span of 18 bases. There are 13 residues in the CDR3.

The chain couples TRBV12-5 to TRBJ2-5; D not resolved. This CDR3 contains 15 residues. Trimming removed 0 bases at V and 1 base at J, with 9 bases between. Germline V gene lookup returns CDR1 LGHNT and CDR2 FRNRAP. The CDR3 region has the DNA TGTGCTAGTGGTTTGGTACACGGGTCCCAAGAGACCCAGTACTTC. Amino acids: CASGLVHGSQETQYF.

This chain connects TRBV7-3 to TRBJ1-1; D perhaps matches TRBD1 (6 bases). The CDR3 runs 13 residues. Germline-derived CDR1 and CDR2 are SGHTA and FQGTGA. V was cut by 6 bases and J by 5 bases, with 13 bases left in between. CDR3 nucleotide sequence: TGTGCCAGCAGTTACCTAGGGGGGACTGAAGCTTTCTTT. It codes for CASSYLGGTEAFF.

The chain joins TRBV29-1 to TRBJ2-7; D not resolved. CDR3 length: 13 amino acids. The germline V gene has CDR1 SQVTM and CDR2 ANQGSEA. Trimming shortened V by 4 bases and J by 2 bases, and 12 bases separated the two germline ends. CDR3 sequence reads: CSVGQFSPYEQYF. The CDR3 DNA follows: TGCAGCGTTGGCCAATTTAGCCCCTACGAGCAGTACTTC.

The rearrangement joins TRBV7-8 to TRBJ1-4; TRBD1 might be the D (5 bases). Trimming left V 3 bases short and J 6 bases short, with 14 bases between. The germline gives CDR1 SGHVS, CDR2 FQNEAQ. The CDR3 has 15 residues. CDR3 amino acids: CASSFDRGADEKLFF. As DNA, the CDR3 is TGTGCCAGCAGCTTTGATAGGGGCGCGGATGAAAAACTGTTTTTT. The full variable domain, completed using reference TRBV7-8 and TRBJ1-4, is GAGVSQSPRYKVAKRGQDVALRCDPISGHVSLFWYQQALGQGPEFLTYFQNEAQLDKSGLPSDRFFAERPEGSVSTLKIQRTQQEDSAVYLCASSFDRGADEKLFFGSGTQLSVL.

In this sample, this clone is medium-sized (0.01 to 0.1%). CDR3 DNA: TGTGCCAGTAGTAGGGGGGAGACAGCCTATGGCTACACCTTC. Residues: CASSRGETAYGYTF. This chain uses TRBV19 with TRBJ1-2; a possible D gene is TRBD1 (5 bases). Germline CDR1 is LNHDA and CDR2 is SQIVND (reference sequence). The V gene lost 4 bases and the J gene lost 4 bases, with 13 bases spanning the gap. There are 14 residues in the CDR3. Full variable domain (rest looked up from reference TRBV19 and TRBJ1-2): DGGITQSPKYLFRKEGQNVTLSCEQNLNHDAMYWYRQDPGQGLRLIYYSQIVNDFQKGDIAEGYSVSREKKESFPLTVTSAQKNPTAFYLCASSRGETAYGYTFGSGTRLTVV.

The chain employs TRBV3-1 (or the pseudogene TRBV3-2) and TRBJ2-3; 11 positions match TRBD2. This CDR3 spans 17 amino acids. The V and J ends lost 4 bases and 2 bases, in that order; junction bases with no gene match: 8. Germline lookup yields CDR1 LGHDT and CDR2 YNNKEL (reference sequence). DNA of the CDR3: TGTGCCAGCAGCCGATTCGGGACTAGCGGAACCACAGATACGCAGTATTTT. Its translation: CASSRFGTSGTTDTQYF.

In DNA form, the CDR3 reads TGTGCCAGCAGCTTAGAGGGCATCGCTGAAGCTTTCTTT. Translation: CASSLEGIAEAFF. This chain uses TRBV5-4 with TRBJ1-1, with no clear D. The V and J ends lost 2 bases and 6 bases respectively, with 11 bases between them. This CDR3 has 13 residues. From germline, CDR1 is SGHNT and CDR2 YYREEE (reference sequence). Supplemented by reference TRBV5-4 and TRBJ1-1, the full variable domain reads ETGVTQSPTHLIKTRGQQVTLRCSSQSGHNTVSWYQQALGQGPQFIFQYYREEENGRGNFPPRFSGLQFPNYSSELNVNALELDDSALYLCASSLEGIAEAFFGQGTRLTVV.

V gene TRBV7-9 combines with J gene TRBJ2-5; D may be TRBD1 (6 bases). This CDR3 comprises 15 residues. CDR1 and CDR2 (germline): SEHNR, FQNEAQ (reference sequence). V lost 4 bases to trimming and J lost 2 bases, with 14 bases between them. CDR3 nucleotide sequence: TGTGCCAGCAGCTCGGGCAGGGGTGGTCAAGAGACCCAGTACTTC. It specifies CASSSGRGGQETQYF.